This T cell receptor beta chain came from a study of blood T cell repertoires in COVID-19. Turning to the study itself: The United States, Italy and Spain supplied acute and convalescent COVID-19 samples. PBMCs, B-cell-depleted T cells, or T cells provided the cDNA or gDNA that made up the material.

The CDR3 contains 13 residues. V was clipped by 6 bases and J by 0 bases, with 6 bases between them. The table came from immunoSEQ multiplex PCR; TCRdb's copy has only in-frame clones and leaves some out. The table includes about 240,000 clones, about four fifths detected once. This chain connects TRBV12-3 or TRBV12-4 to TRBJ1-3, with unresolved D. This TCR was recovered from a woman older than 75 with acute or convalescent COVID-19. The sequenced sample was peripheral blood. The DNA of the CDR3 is TGTGCCAGCAGCCCGAGCTCTGGAAACACCATATATTTT. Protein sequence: CASSPSSGNTIYF.